In its sample, the clone carrying this T cell receptor beta chain was seen once. Method: immunoSEQ multiplex PCR; TCRdb's copy keeps in-frame clones and lacks some. The sample records around 47,000 clones, approximately 86% being singletons. This entry belongs to a study of identifying expanded T cells in peripheral blood. Germline CDR1 reads LNHDA; CDR2 reads SQIVND (reference sequence). Trimming took 6 bases from V and 4 from J; bases not matched to a gene: 13. The CDR3 is made up of 17 amino acids. No infections or other immune events were documented during collection. The specimen was blood. This sequence joins TRBV19 and TRBJ1-5; 9 bases agree with TRBD1. The source is a person aged 18 to 75 in good health. The CDR3 region has the DNA TGTGCCAGTAGCAAATGGCGGGGACAGGGCCGAAATCAGCCCCAGCATTTT. It yields the protein CASSKWRGQGRNQPQHF.